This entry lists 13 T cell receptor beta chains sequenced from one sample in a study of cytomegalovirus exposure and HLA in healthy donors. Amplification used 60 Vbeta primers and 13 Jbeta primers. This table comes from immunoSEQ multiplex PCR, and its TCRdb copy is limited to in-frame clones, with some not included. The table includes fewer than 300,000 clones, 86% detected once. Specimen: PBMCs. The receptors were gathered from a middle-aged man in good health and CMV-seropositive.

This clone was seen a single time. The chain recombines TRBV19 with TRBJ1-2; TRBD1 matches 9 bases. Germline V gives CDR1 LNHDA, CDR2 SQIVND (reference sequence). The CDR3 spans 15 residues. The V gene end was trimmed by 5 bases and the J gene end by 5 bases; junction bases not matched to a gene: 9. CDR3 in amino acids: CASSGTGTGWYGYTF. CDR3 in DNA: TGTGCCAGTAGTGGGACCGGGACAGGGTGGTATGGCTACACCTTC. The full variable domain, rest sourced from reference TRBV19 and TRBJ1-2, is DGGITQSPKYLFRKEGQNVTLSCEQNLNHDAMYWYRQDPGQGLRLIYYSQIVNDFQKGDIAEGYSVSREKKESFPLTVTSAQKNPTAFYLCASSGTGTGWYGYTFGSGTRLTVV.

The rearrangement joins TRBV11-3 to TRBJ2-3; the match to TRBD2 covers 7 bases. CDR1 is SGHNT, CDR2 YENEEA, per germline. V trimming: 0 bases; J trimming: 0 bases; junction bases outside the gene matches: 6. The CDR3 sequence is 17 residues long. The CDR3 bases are TGTGCCAGCAGCTTAGATTTACGGGAGGCAAGCACAGATACGCAGTATTTT. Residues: CASSLDLREASTDTQYF.

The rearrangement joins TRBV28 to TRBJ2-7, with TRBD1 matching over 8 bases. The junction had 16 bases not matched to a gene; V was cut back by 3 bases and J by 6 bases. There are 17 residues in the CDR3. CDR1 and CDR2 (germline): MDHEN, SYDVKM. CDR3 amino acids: CASSFPQDRESFGEQYF. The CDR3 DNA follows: TGTGCCAGCAGTTTTCCCCAGGACAGGGAGAGTTTCGGCGAGCAGTACTTC.

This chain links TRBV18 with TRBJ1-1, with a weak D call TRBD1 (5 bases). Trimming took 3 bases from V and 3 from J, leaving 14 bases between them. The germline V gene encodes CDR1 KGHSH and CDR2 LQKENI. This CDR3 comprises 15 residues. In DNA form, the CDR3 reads TGTGCCAGCTCACCTCTCTCAGGGTCAGACACTGAAGCTTTCTTT. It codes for CASSPLSGSDTEAFF. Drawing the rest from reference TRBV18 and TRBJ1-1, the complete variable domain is NAGVMQNPRHLVRRRGQEARLRCSPMKGHSHVYWYRQLPEEGLKFMVYLQKENIIDESGMPKERFSAEFPKEGPSILRIQQVVRGDSAAYFCASSPLSGSDTEAFFGQGTRLTVV.

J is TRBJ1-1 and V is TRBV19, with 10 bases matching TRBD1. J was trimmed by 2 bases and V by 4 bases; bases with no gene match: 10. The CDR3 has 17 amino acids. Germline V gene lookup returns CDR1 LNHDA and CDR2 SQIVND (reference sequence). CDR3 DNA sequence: TGTGCCAGTAGTAAACGGACAGGGGGACTCCTCAACACTGAAGCTTTCTTT. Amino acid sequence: CASSKRTGGLLNTEAFF.

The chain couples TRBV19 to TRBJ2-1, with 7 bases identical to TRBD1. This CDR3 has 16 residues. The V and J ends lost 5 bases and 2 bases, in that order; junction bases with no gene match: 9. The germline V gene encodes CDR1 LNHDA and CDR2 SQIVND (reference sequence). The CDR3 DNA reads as TGTGCCAGTAGTCCCAAGACAGGGAACCCCTACAATGAGCAGTTCTTC. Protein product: CASSPKTGNPYNEQFF.

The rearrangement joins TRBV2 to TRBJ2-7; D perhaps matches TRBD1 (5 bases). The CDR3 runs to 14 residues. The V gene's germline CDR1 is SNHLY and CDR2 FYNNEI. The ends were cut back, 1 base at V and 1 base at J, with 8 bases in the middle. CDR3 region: CASSEGGASYEQYF. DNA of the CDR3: TGTGCCAGCAGTGAAGGGGGCGCGTCCTACGAGCAGTACTTC.

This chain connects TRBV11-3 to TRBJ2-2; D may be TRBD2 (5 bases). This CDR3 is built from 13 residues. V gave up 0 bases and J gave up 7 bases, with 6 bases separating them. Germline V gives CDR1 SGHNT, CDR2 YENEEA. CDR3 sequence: CASSLDGGGELFF. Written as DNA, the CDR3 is TGTGCCAGCAGCTTAGATGGAGGCGGGGAGCTGTTTTTT. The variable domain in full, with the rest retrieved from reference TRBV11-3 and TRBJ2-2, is EAGVVQSPRYKIIEKKQPVAFWCNPISGHNTLYWYLQNLGQGPELLIRYENEEAVDDSQLPKDRFSAERLKGVDSTLKIQPAELGDSAVYLCASSLDGGGELFFGEGSRLTVL.

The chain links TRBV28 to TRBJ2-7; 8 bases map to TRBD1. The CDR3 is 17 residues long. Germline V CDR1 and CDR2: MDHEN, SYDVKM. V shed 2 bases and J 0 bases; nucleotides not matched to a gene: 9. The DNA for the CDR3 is TGTGCCAGCAGTTTAGCCCGTCTGGGACAGGACTCCTACGAGCAGTACTTC. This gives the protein CASSLARLGQDSYEQYF.

The CDR3 here is CASSPRTGGNTGELFF. As DNA, the CDR3 is TGTGCCAGCAGCCCCCGGACAGGGGGGAACACCGGGGAGCTGTTTTTT. The V call is TRBV7-6, the J call TRBJ2-2; 10 bases match TRBD1. The ends lost 5 bases at V and 1 base at J; junction bases unmatched: 4. This CDR3 is 16 amino acids long. Germline CDR1 and CDR2: SGHVS and FNYEAQ.

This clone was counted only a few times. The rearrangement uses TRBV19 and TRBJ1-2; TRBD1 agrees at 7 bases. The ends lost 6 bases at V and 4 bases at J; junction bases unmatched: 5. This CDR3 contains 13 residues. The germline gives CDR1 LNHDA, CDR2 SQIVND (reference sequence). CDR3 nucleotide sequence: TGTGCCAGTAGCTCGGACAGGCGCTATGGCTACACCTTC. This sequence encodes CASSSDRRYGYTF.

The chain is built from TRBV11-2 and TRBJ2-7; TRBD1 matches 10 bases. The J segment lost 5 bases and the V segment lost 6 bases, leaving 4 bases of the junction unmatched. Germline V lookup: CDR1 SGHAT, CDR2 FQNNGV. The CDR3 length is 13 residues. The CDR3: CASRGQGSNEQYF. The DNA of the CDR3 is TGTGCCAGCAGGGGACAGGGGTCCAACGAGCAGTACTTC. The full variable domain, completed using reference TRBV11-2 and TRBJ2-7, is EAGVAQSPRYKIIEKRQSVAFWCNPISGHATLYWYQQILGQGPKLLIQFQNNGVVDDSQLPKDRFSAERLKGVDSTLKIQPAKLEDSAVYLCASRGQGSNEQYFGPGTRLTVT.

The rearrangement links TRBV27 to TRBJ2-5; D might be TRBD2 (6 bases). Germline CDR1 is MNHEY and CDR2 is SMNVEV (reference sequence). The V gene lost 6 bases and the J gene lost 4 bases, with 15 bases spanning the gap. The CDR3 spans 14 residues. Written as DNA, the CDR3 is TGTGCCAGCAGCCTGACTAGAGAAGGAGAGACCCAGTACTTC. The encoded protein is CASSLTREGETQYF.